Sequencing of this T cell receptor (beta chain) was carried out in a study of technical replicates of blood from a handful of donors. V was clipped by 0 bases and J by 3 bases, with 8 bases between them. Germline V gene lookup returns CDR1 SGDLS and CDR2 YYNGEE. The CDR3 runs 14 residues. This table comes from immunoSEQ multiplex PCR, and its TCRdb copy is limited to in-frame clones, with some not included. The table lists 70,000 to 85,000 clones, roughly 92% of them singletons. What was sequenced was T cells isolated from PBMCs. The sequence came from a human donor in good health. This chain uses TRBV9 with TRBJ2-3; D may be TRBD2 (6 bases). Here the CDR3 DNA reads TGTGCCAGCAGCGTAGCGGGGGTAACAGATACGCAGTATTTT. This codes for CASSVAGVTDTQYF.